The sequence of this T cell receptor (beta chain) was determined in a study of T cells in Graves' hyperthyroidism and ophthalmopathy. This CDR3 is 17 amino acids long. V lost 4 bases to trimming and J lost 0 bases; unmatched junction nucleotides: 10. Germline-derived CDR1 and CDR2 are MDHEN and SYDVKM. Study results and caveats: Clonotypes that were expanded in thyroid above 0.001 mostly appeared in blood too.

TCR beta CDR3 regions were amplified from RNA. The HTBI primer set was used in a first-round RT-PCR of the TCR CDR3. TCRdb independently ran MiXCR on the multiplex PCR reads; one entry per CDR3 protein. Of more than 650,000 distinct CDR3 sequences listed, roughly 15% are singletons. This clonotype occurred many times. Its target is unknown. The specimen was blood. V gene TRBV28 combines with J gene TRBJ2-7, with 9 bases identical to TRBD1. This clonotype was obtained from a woman between 18 and 29 years old with Graves' hyperthyroidism. The DNA of the CDR3 is TGTGCCAGCAGTTCAGAGACCGGGACAGGGCACTCCTACGAGCAGTACTTC. Protein sequence: CASSSETGTGHSYEQYF.